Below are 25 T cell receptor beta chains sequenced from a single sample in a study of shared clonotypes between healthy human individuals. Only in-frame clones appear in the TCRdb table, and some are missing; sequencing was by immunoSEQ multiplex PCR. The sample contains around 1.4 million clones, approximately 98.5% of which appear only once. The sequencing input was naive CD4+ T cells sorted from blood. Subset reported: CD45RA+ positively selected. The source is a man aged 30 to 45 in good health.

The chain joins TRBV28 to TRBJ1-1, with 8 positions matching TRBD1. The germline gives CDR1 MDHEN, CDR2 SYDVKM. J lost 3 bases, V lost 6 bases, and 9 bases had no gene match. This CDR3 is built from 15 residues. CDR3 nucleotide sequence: TGTGCCAGCAGCCCCCCAGGGGGCCGACACACTGAAGCTTTCTTT. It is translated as CASSPPGGRHTEAFF. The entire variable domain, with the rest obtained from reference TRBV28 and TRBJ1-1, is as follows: DVKVTQSSRYLVKRTGEKVFLECVQDMDHENMFWYRQDPGLGLRLIYFSYDVKMKEKGDIPEGYSVSREKKERFSLILESASTNQTSMYLCASSPPGGRHTEAFFGQGTRLTVV.

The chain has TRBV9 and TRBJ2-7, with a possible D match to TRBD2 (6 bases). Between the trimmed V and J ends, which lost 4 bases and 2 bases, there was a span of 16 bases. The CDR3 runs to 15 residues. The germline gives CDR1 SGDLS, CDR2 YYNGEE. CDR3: CASSLGVSGTYEQYF. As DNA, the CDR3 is TGTGCCAGCAGCCTTGGGGTTAGCGGCACCTACGAGCAGTACTTC.

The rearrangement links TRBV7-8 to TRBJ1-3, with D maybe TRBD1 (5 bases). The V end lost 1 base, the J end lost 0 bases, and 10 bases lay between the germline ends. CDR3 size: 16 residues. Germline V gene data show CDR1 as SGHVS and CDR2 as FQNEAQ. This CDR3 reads CASSLGGGSSGNTIYF. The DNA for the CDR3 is TGTGCCAGCAGCTTAGGGGGCGGGAGCTCTGGAAACACCATATATTTT.

The CDR3 nucleotides read TGTGCCAGCAGGGGGCGGCCAGATACGCAGTATTTT. It specifies CASRGRPDTQYF. The chain joins TRBV25-1 to TRBJ2-3; the D gene is possibly TRBD1 (5 bases). In germline, CDR1 is MGHDK, CDR2 SYGVNS. This CDR3 region has 12 residues. Trimming took 6 bases from V and 4 from J, leaving 8 bases between them. The variable domain in full, with the rest retrieved from reference TRBV25-1 and TRBJ2-3, is EADIYQTPRYLVIGTGKKITLECSQTMGHDKMYWYQQDPGMELHLIHYSYGVNSTEKGDLSSESTVSRIRTEHFPLTLESARPSHTSQYLCASRGRPDTQYFGPGTRLTVL.

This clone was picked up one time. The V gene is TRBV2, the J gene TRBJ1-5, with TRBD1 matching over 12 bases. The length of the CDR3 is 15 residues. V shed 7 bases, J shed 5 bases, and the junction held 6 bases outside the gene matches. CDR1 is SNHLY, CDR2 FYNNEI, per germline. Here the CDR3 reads CASISGTGGHQPQHF. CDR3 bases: TGTGCCAGCATTTCCGGGACAGGGGGCCATCAGCCCCAGCATTTT.

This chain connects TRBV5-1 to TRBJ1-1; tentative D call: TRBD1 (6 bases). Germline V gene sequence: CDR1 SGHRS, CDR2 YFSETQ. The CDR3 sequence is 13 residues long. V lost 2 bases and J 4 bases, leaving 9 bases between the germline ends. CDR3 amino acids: CASSLLTGTEAFF. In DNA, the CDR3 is TGCGCCAGCAGCTTACTGACAGGCACTGAAGCTTTCTTT. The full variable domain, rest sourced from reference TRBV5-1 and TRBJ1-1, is KAGVTQTPRYLIKTRGQQVTLSCSPISGHRSVSWYQQTPGQGLQFLFEYFSETQRNKGNFPGRFSGRQFSNSRSEMNVSTLELGDSALYLCASSLLTGTEAFFGQGTRLTVV.

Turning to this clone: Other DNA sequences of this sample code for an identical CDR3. The CDR3 bases are TGCAGTGCTGTCGGGGGGTACGAGCAGTACTTC. It specifies CSAVGGYEQYF. The chain joins TRBV20-1 to TRBJ2-7, with 7 positions matching TRBD2. The CDR3 spans 11 residues. J gave up 4 bases and V 5 bases, and 2 bases lay outside the gene matches. Germline loops: CDR1 DFQATT, CDR2 SNEGSKA (reference sequence).

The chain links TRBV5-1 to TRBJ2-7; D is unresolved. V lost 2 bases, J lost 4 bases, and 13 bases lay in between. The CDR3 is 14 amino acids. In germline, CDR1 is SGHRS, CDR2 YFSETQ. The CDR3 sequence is CASSLSGDFYEQYF. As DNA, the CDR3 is TGCGCCAGCAGCTTATCTGGGGATTTTTACGAGCAGTACTTC.

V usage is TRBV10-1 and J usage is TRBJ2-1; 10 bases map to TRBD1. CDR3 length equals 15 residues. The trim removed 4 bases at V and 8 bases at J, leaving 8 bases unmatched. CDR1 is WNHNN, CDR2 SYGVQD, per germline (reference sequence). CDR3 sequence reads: CASSATGGAPHEQFF. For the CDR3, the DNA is TGCGCCAGCAGTGCGACAGGGGGCGCCCCCCATGAGCAGTTCTTC.

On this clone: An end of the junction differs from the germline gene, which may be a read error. This CDR3 is CSARDNSYGF. Written as DNA, the CDR3 is TGCAGTGCTAGAGATAATAGTTATGGTTTC. The V and J genes are TRBV20-1 and TRBJ2-4; D is uncertain. The CDR3 has 10 amino acids. Germline CDR1 reads DFQATT; CDR2 reads SNEGSKA (reference sequence).

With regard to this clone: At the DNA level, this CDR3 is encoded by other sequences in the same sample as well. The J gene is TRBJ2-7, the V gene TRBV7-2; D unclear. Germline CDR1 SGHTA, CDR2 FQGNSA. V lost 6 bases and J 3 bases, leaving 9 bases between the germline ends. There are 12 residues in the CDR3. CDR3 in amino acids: CASSPNSYEQYF. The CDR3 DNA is TGTGCCAGCAGTCCTAATAGCTACGAGCAGTACTTC. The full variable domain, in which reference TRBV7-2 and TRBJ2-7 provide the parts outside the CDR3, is GAGVSQSPSNKVTEKGKDVELRCDPISGHTALYWYRQSLGQGLEFLIYFQGNSAPDKSGLPSDRFSAERTGGSVSTLTIQRTQQEDSAVYLCASSPNSYEQYFGPGTRLTVT.

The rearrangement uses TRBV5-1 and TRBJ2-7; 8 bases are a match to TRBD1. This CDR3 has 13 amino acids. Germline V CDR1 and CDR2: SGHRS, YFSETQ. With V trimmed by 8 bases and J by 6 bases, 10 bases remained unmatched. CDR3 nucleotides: TGCGCCAGTACCGGGACAGGACGCGGCGAGCAGTACTTC. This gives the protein CASTGTGRGEQYF. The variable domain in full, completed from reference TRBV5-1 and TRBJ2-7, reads KAGVTQTPRYLIKTRGQQVTLSCSPISGHRSVSWYQQTPGQGLQFLFEYFSETQRNKGNFPGRFSGRQFSNSRSEMNVSTLELGDSALYLCASTGTGRGEQYFGPGTRLTVT.

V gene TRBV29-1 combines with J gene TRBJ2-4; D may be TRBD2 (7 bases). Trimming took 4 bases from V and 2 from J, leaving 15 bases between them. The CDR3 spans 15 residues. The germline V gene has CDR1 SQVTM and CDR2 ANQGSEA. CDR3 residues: CSVGKGDYPKNIQYF. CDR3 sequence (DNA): TGCAGCGTTGGTAAGGGGGACTATCCCAAAAACATTCAGTACTTC.

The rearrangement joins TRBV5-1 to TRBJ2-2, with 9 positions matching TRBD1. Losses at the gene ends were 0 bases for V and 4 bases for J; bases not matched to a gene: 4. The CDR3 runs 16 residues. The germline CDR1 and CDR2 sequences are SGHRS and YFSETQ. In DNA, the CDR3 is TGCGCCAGCAGCTTGGCCGGACAGGGGCTCACCGGGGAGCTGTTTTTT. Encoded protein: CASSLAGQGLTGELFF.

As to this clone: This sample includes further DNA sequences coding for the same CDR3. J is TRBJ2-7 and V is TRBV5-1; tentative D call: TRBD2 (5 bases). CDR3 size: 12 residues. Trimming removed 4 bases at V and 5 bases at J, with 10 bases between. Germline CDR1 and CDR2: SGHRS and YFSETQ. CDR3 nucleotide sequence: TGCGCCAGCAGCCCGGGAAGCCACGAGCAGTACTTC. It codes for CASSPGSHEQYF.

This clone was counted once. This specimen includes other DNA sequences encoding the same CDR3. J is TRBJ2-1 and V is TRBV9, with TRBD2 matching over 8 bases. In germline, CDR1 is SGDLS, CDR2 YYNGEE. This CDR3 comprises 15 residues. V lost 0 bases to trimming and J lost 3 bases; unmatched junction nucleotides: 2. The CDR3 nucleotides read TGTGCCAGCAGCGTAGACGGGAGGGGCTACAATGAGCAGTTCTTC. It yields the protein CASSVDGRGYNEQFF. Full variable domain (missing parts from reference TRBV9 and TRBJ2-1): DSGVTQTPKHLITATGQRVTLRCSPRSGDLSVYWYQQSLDQGLQFLIQYYNGEERAKGNILERFSAQQFPDLHSELNLSSLELGDSALYFCASSVDGRGYNEQFFGPGTRLTVL.

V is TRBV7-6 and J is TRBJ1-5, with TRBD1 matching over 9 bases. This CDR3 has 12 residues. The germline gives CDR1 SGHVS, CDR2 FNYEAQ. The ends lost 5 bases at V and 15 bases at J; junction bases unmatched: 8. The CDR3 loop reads CASSRTGDIMHF. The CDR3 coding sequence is TGTGCCAGCAGCAGGACAGGGGACATCATGCATTTT.

CDR3 sequence: CASSLDRHTYEQYF. In DNA form, the CDR3 reads TGCGCCAGCAGCTTGGACAGGCATACCTACGAGCAGTACTTC. V gene TRBV5-1 combines with J gene TRBJ2-7; TRBD1 is a possible D gene (5 bases). The V and J ends lost 0 bases and 2 bases respectively, with 9 bases between them. CDR1 is SGHRS and CDR2 is YFSETQ in the germline V gene. CDR3 length equals 14 residues.

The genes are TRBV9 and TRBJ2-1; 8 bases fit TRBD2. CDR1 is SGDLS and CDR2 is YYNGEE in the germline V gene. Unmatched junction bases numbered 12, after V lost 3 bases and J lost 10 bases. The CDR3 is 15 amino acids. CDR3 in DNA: TGTGCCAGCAGCGCCGGGACTAGAGGCGGAAGCGAGCAGTTCTTC. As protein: CASSAGTRGGSEQFF. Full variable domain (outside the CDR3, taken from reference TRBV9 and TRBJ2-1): DSGVTQTPKHLITATGQRVTLRCSPRSGDLSVYWYQQSLDQGLQFLIQYYNGEERAKGNILERFSAQQFPDLHSELNLSSLELGDSALYFCASSAGTRGGSEQFFGPGTRLTVL.

The DNA for the CDR3 is TGCGCCAGCAGCCAAGATCAGGGAAATGGAAACACCATATATTTT. It translates to CASSQDQGNGNTIYF. This sequence joins TRBV4-3 and TRBJ1-3; a possible D gene is TRBD1 (5 bases). The CDR3 is 15 amino acids. V was cut by 0 bases and J by 3 bases, with 9 bases left in between. The germline V gene encodes CDR1 LGHNA and CDR2 YSLEER.

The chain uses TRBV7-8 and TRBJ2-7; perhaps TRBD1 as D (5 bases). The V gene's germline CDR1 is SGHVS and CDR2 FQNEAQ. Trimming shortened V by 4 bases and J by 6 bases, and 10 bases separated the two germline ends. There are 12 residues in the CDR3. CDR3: CASSSFRAEQYF. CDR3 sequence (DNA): TGTGCCAGCAGCTCGTTCAGGGCCGAGCAGTACTTC.

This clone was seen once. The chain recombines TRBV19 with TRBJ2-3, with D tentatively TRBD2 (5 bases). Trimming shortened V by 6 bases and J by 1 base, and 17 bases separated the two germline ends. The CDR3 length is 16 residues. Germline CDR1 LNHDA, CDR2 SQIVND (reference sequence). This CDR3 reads CASSRENGVRTDTQYF. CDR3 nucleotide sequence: TGTGCCAGTAGCCGAGAGAACGGGGTCCGCACAGATACGCAGTATTTT.

Written as DNA, the CDR3 is TGTGCCAGCAGCCGAGGGACTAGCGGTGCCGGGGAGCTGTTTTTT. Its protein product is CASSRGTSGAGELFF. The V call is TRBV11-3, the J call TRBJ2-2; 11 bases agree with TRBD2. J was trimmed by 6 bases and V by 5 bases; bases with no gene match: 5. Germline assignment: CDR1 SGHNT and CDR2 YENEEA. The CDR3 totals 15 residues.

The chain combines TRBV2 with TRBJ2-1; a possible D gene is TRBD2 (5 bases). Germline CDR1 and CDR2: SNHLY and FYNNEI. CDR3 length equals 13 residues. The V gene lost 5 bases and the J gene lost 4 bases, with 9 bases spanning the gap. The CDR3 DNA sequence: TGTGCCAGCAGTCGGGAAAGGTACAATGAGCAGTTCTTC. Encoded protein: CASSRERYNEQFF.

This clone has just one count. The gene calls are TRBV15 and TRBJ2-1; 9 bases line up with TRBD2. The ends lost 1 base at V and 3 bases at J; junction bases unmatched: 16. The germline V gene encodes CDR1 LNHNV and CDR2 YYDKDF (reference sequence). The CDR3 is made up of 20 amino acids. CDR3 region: CATSRVGTREGSSLYNEQFF. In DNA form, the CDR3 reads TGTGCCACCAGCAGAGTGGGAACGCGGGAGGGCTCTTCGCTCTACAATGAGCAGTTCTTC.